Following are 10 T cell receptor beta chains from one sample sequenced in a study of T cells in Graves' hyperthyroidism and ophthalmopathy. Amplification of TCR beta CDR3 regions was performed using RNA transcripts as template. First-round RT-PCR of the TCR CDR3 relied on the HTBI primer set. TCRdb fed the multiplex PCR reads into MiXCR, producing one record per CDR3 protein. The sample has some 620,000 distinct CDR3 sequences, roughly 15% seen once. The specimen was blood. These receptors were taken from a woman in her twenties or thirties with Graves' hyperthyroidism.

This clonotype was counted many times. This sequence joins TRBV6-5 and TRBJ2-3; 9 nucleotides line up with TRBD2. This CDR3 has 17 residues. J lost 4 bases, V lost 0 bases, and 8 bases had no gene match. Germline lookup yields CDR1 MNHEY and CDR2 SVGAGI. The CDR3 DNA reads as TGTGCCAGCAGTTACTCGACGGGCGGGAGGGCCGCAGATACGCAGTATTTT. Amino acids: CASSYSTGGRAADTQYF.

This clonotype was detected ten times or more. The J gene is TRBJ2-3, the V gene TRBV12-3 or TRBV12-4; TRBD2 agrees at 7 bases. V gave up 5 bases and J gave up 2 bases; unmatched junction bases: 7. The CDR3 is 15 residues long. CDR3: CASSLLGGDTDTQYF. DNA of the CDR3: TGTGCCAGCAGTCTTCTGGGGGGGGACACAGATACGCAGTATTTT.

This chain connects TRBV7-2 to TRBJ1-2; D unclear. Germline loops: CDR1 SGHTA, CDR2 FQGNSA. The germline V and J ends were trimmed by 1 base and 7 bases, with 10 bases remaining between them. CDR3 length: 13 residues. CDR3 DNA sequence: TGTGCCAGCAGCTTAGTGGAAGTGGGTGGCTACACCTTC. Amino acid sequence: CASSLVEVGGYTF.

V and J are TRBV30 and TRBJ1-2; tentative D call: TRBD1 (5 bases). Germline loops: CDR1 GTSNPN, CDR2 SVGIG (reference sequence). Trimming removed 4 bases from V and 4 bases from J, with 16 bases in between. The CDR3 runs 14 residues. CDR3 sequence (DNA): TGTGCCTGGATAAAAGATGCAGGGAGCTATGGCTACACCTTC. Translation: CAWIKDAGSYGYTF.

This clonotype has at least ten counts. The CDR3 DNA sequence: TGTGCCAGCAGCTTCGGGAGGAACACTGAAGCTTTCTTT. Protein product: CASSFGRNTEAFF. The V and J genes are TRBV7-8 and TRBJ1-1; D not resolved. V was clipped by 3 bases and J by 1 base, with 6 bases between them. There are 13 residues in the CDR3. Germline V gene lookup returns CDR1 SGHVS and CDR2 FQNEAQ.

This clonotype was picked up many times. V is TRBV7-2 and J is TRBJ1-2, with 8 bases lining up with TRBD1. Germline-derived CDR1 and CDR2 are SGHTA and FQGNSA. The length of the CDR3 is 15 residues. V lost 7 bases to trimming and J lost 4 bases; unmatched junction nucleotides: 11. The CDR3 DNA follows: TGTGCCAGCACCCCCTCAGGACAGGGTAGCTATGGCTACACCTTC. Its protein product is CASTPSGQGSYGYTF.

In this sample, this clonotype turned up a few times. The chain links TRBV29-1 to TRBJ2-7, with D perhaps TRBD1 (6 bases). The ends were cut back, 2 bases at V and 1 base at J, with 12 bases in the middle. Germline V gene data show CDR1 as SQVTM and CDR2 as ANQGSEA. There are 14 residues in the CDR3. The CDR3, as DNA: TGCAGCGTTGAATTCAGGGGCACATCCTACGAGCAGTACTTC. It specifies CSVEFRGTSYEQYF.

In its sample, this clonotype was seen many times. This rearrangement joins TRBV5-1 to TRBJ1-1; TRBD1 is a possible D gene (5 bases). The ends were cut back, 0 bases at V and 0 bases at J, with 12 bases in the middle. Looked up from germline, CDR1 is SGHRS and CDR2 is YFSETQ. This CDR3 is 16 amino acids long. The CDR3 nucleotides are TGCGCCAGCAGCTTGGCGGGGGGAGACATGAACACTGAAGCTTTCTTT. Amino acids: CASSLAGGDMNTEAFF.

In regard to this clonotype: The DNA is left out, because the CDR3 cannot be placed on it with certainty; the CDR3 is given as TCRdb lists it. The J gene is TRBJ2-7, the V gene TRBV11-2; the table names TRBD2, a call not compared with the DNA. The CDR3 numbers 18 amino acids, ends counted. CDR1 and CDR2 (germline): SGHAT, FQNNGV. Here the CDR3 reads CASSFYICSARYGYEQYF.

The sample holds many counts of this clonotype. V usage is TRBV12-3 or TRBV12-4 and J usage is TRBJ1-1; D gene ambiguous. The CDR3 length is 12 residues. The germline V and J ends were trimmed by 6 bases and 10 bases, with 15 bases remaining between them. The CDR3 nucleotides are TGTGCCAGCAGCCAGGCCGGAGGGTTAGCTTTCTTT. It specifies CASSQAGGLAFF.